A single sample is the source of the 10 T cell receptor beta chains below, sequenced in a study of blood T cell repertoires in COVID-19. This table comes from immunoSEQ multiplex PCR, and its TCRdb copy is limited to in-frame clones, with some not included. The table shows 15,000 to 20,000 clones, with around 80% occurring only once. Input material: peripheral blood. The receptors shown here come from a man aged 60 to 75 with acute or convalescent COVID-19.

The genes are TRBV11-2 and TRBJ2-7; TRBD1 agrees at 10 bases. CDR3 length: 13 residues. With 5 bases clipped from V and 6 bases from J, the junction kept 4 bases outside the gene matches. Germline V gene sequence: CDR1 SGHAT, CDR2 FQNNGV. The CDR3, as DNA: TGTGCCAGCAGCATCTGGACAGGGGGCGAGCAGTACTTC. Translation: CASSIWTGGEQYF.

The chain uses TRBV12-3 or TRBV12-4 and TRBJ1-4, with TRBD1 matching over 8 bases. V trimming: 8 bases; J trimming: 10 bases; junction bases outside the gene matches: 6. The CDR3 covers 12 residues. The CDR3 DNA reads TGTGCCAGCGGACAGGGAGTGGGAAAACTGTTTTTT. Encoded protein: CASGQGVGKLFF.

A few counts support this clone. The chain recombines TRBV19 with TRBJ1-6, with a weak D call TRBD1 (5 bases). Germline V lookup: CDR1 LNHDA, CDR2 SQIVND (reference sequence). V was trimmed by 7 bases and J by 13 bases, leaving 20 bases between them. This CDR3 comprises 14 residues. The CDR3 nucleotides are TGTGCCAGTACTCAATCCGTCGGGGGTACGCCCCTCCACTTT. It codes for CASTQSVGGTPLHF. Looking up the rest from reference TRBV19 and TRBJ1-6 gives the full variable domain: DGGITQSPKYLFRKEGQNVTLSCEQNLNHDAMYWYRQDPGQGLRLIYYSQIVNDFQKGDIAEGYSVSREKKESFPLTVTSAQKNPTAFYLCASTQSVGGTPLHFGNGTRLTVT.

This chain uses TRBV4-1 with TRBJ2-2; the D gene is possibly TRBD1 (6 bases). Trimming left V 0 bases short and J 0 bases short, with 23 bases between. Germline CDR1 MGHRA, CDR2 YSYEKL. CDR3 length: 21 amino acids. CDR3 bases: TGCGCCAGCAGCCAAGATGCGTTTGGTGGGGGCCGGTTCGCGAACACCGGGGAGCTGTTTTTT. Its protein product is CASSQDAFGGGRFANTGELFF.

The chain links TRBV28 to TRBJ2-5; tentative D call: TRBD2 (6 bases). Trimming removed 1 base at V and 1 base at J, with 10 bases between. CDR1 MDHEN and CDR2 SYDVKM come from the germline V gene. This CDR3 region has 15 residues. The CDR3 DNA is TGTGCCAGCAGTTTATTCCGGGGACTCCAAGAGACCCAGTACTTC. Encoded protein: CASSLFRGLQETQYF.

CDR3 region: CALQGDNSPLHF. CDR3 nucleotides: TGTGCCTTACAGGGAGACAATTCACCCCTCCACTTT. This sequence joins TRBV30 and TRBJ1-6; a possible D gene is TRBD1 (6 bases). Germline values: CDR1 GTSNPN, CDR2 SVGIG (reference sequence). V dropped 7 bases and J dropped 7 bases, with 11 bases sitting between them. This CDR3 is 12 amino acids long.

The chain links TRBV5-1 to TRBJ1-4, with TRBD1 matching 9 bases. V shed 3 bases and J 3 bases; nucleotides not matched to a gene: 3. The CDR3 has 15 amino acids. Germline CDR1 reads SGHRS; CDR2 reads YFSETQ. The CDR3 here is CASSSGQGSNEKLFF. The CDR3 region has the DNA TGCGCCAGCAGCTCCGGACAGGGGTCTAATGAAAAACTGTTTTTT.

In its sample, this clone was seen a few times. The V gene is TRBV30, the J gene TRBJ1-5, with D perhaps matching TRBD1 (5 bases). The CDR3 runs 14 residues. Germline values: CDR1 GTSNPN, CDR2 SVGIG (reference sequence). Trimming took 3 bases from V and 7 from J, leaving 16 bases between them. The CDR3: CAWRVTAKGQPQHF. The CDR3 nucleotides read TGTGCCTGGAGGGTGACAGCGAAAGGACAGCCCCAGCATTTT.

This sequence joins TRBV5-1 and TRBJ2-5, with D perhaps matching TRBD2 (6 bases). Trimming stripped 4 bases from V and 2 bases from J, with 15 bases between. The CDR3 length is 15 residues. CDR1 and CDR2 (germline): SGHRS, YFSETQ. The CDR3 sequence: CASSPQVGGQETQYF. The CDR3 nucleotides read TGCGCCAGCAGCCCCCAAGTGGGGGGACAAGAGACCCAGTACTTC.

The J gene is TRBJ1-1, the V gene TRBV5-4, with a possible D match to TRBD1 (5 bases). Trimming cost V 0 bases and J 2 bases, with 8 bases left between them. Germline V gene lookup returns CDR1 SGHNT and CDR2 YYREEE (reference sequence). The CDR3 runs 14 residues. The CDR3 region is CASSLETANTEAFF. DNA for the CDR3: TGTGCCAGCAGCTTGGAGACAGCCAACACTGAAGCTTTCTTT.